This record looks at one T cell receptor (beta chain) sequence and its context. As yet, its antigen is unknown. This sample is drawn from a study of cytomegalovirus exposure and HLA in healthy donors. With 60 Vbeta and 13 Jbeta primers, the PCR was carried out. This table comes from immunoSEQ multiplex PCR, and its TCRdb copy is limited to in-frame clones, with some not included. Of about 92,000 clones listed, about 85% are singletons. Per germline, CDR1 SEHNR and CDR2 FQNEAQ (reference sequence). The J segment lost 9 bases and the V segment lost 2 bases, leaving 7 bases of the junction unmatched. The CDR3 sequence is 15 residues long. Broader study findings: Presence/absence comparisons presumed near-even sequencing depth among donors.

What was sequenced was PBMCs. The chain has TRBV7-9 and TRBJ2-1, with 10 bases lining up with TRBD2. The receptor comes from a girl aged 2-9 years in good health and CMV-seropositive. The CDR3 bases are TGTGCCAGCAGCTTATCGTTAGCGGGAGGAGCTGAGCAGTTCTTC. It yields the protein CASSLSLAGGAEQFF.